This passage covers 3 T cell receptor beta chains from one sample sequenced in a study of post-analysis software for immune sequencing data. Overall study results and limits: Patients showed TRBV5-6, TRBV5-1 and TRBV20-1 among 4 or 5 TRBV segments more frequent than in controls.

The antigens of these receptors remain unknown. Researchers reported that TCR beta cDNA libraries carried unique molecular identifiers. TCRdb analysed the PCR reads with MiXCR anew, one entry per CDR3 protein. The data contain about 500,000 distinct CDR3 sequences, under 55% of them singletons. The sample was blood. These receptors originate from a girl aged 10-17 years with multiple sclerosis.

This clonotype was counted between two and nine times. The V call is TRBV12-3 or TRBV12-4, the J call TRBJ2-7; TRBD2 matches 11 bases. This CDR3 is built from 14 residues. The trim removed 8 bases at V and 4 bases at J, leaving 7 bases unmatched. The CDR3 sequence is CASSTTSGKYEQYF. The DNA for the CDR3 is TGTGCCAGCTCGACGACTAGCGGGAAATACGAGCAGTACTTC.

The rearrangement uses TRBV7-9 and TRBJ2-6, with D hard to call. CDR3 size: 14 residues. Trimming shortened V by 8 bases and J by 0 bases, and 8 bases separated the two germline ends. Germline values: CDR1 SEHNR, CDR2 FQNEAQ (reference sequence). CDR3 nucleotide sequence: TGTGCCAGCTGTTACACCTCTGGGGCCAACGTCCTGACTTTC. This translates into CASCYTSGANVLTF.

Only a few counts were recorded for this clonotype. The CDR3, as DNA: TGCGCCAGCAGCTTGGCCCAAGGGTCCGATACGCAGTATTTT. Its protein is CASSLAQGSDTQYF. The chain joins TRBV5-1 to TRBJ2-3; D unclear. V was shortened by 0 bases and J by 6 bases, with 11 bases between the two germline ends. Germline values: CDR1 SGHRS, CDR2 YFSETQ. The CDR3 is 14 residues long.